Following are 27 T cell receptor beta chains from one sample sequenced in a study of CXCR3-negative and CXCR3-positive naive CD8 T cells. Notes on the study in general: CXCR3-positive naive cells carried more hydrophobic TRB CDR3s than CXCR3-negative ones.

These receptors have no identified antigens. Each TRB cDNA library was prepared by 5' RACE (with UMI labels). TCRdb re-called the 5' RACE reads; every CDR3 protein appears as one record, without DNA. Across nearly 90,000 distinct CDR3 sequences, the top ten clones capture less than 1% of the sample. Sequenced input: naive CXCR3+ CD8+ T cells from blood. Subset given: CD45RO-CCR7+CD27+CD95- naive CD8+ T cells expressing CXCR3 (TNR3+). The receptors were gathered from a human donor in good health. Some clones in this sample may be carry-over from other donors' samples.

CDR3 region: CASSLSRAGRDEQYF. The chain combines TRBV28 with TRBJ2-7; TCRdb gives TRBD2 as the D gene, but with no DNA this cannot be confirmed. The germline V gene has CDR1 MDHEN and CDR2 SYDVKM. This CDR3 is 15 amino acids long.

This chain joins TRBV24-1 and TRBJ2-1. The CDR3 is 14 residues long. Germline CDR1 KGHDR, CDR2 SFDVKD. CDR3 loop: CATSDYGFYNEQFF.

This sequence joins TRBV28 and TRBJ2-1; the D gene TCRdb calls, TRBD1, cannot be checked with no DNA. This CDR3 has 16 residues. The germline CDR1 and CDR2 sequences are MDHEN and SYDVKM. The CDR3 here is CASSLTDRANHNEQFF.

Here the CDR3 reads CASSLDPGITEAFF. The genes are TRBV11-2 and TRBJ1-1; there is no DNA to check the TCRdb D call of TRBD1. The CDR3 totals 14 residues. The V gene's germline CDR1 is SGHAT and CDR2 FQNNGV. Drawing the rest from reference TRBV11-2 and TRBJ1-1, the complete variable domain is EAGVAQSPRYKIIEKRQSVAFWCNPISGHATLYWYQQILGQGPKLLIQFQNNGVVDDSQLPKDRFSAERLKGVDSTLKIQPAKLEDSAVYLCASSLDPGITEAFFGQGTRLTVV.

This sequence joins TRBV5-5 and TRBJ1-4. This CDR3 spans 13 amino acids. CDR1 and CDR2 (germline): SGHKS, YYEKEE (reference sequence). CDR3 protein: CASSLRTDRELFF.

V and J are TRBV28 and TRBJ2-1; as DNA is missing, the TRBD1 call by TCRdb cannot be tested. The CDR3 contains 11 residues. Looked up from germline, CDR1 is MDHEN and CDR2 is SYDVKM. The CDR3 protein is CAAVGVQGQFF.

The chain recombines TRBV4-2 with TRBJ2-5; TCRdb indicates TRBD2, and absent DNA this call remains unverified. Per germline, CDR1 LGHNA and CDR2 YNFKEQ. The CDR3 extends over 16 amino acids. The CDR3 sequence is CASSQERSSGKETQYF.

The chain has TRBV29-1 and TRBJ2-3; TCRdb picks TRBD1, but there is no DNA to check that call. CDR1 is SQVTM and CDR2 is ANQGSEA in the germline V gene. CDR3 length: 14 residues. The CDR3 spells CSVNQGDSTDTQYF.

This chain links TRBV12-3 or TRBV12-4 with TRBJ1-2; TCRdb outputs TRBD1, but without DNA this stays unchecked. There are 15 residues in the CDR3. The CDR3 region is CASSSGDKSNYGYTF.

The V call is TRBV5-4, the J call TRBJ2-5; no DNA is available, so the TRBD1 call from TCRdb remains unchecked. CDR3 length: 14 residues. Per the germline V gene, CDR1 is SGHNT and CDR2 is YYREEE (reference sequence). CDR3 region: CASSSRASLETQYF.

The V and J genes are TRBV5-6 and TRBJ2-7. The CDR3 spans 13 residues. CDR1 is SGHDT and CDR2 is YYEEEE in the germline V gene. CDR3 in amino acids: CASSFRNSYEQYF.

This chain joins TRBV21-1 and TRBJ2-7; without DNA, the TCRdb call of TRBD1 cannot be checked. TRBV21-1 is deemed a pseudogene. The CDR3 has 17 residues. The chain's CDR3 is CASSKPVHGLPGYEQYF.

This sequence joins TRBV7-6 and TRBJ2-5. CDR1 is SGHVS and CDR2 is FNYEAQ in the germline V gene. This CDR3 region has 13 residues. This CDR3 reads CASSSQGRETQYF.

The chain has TRBV12-3 or TRBV12-4 and TRBJ2-3; TCRdb gives TRBD2 as the D gene, but with no DNA this cannot be confirmed. The CDR3 has 18 residues. The CDR3 spells CASSLDLASGGLTDTQYF.

V and J are TRBV7-3 and TRBJ2-3; TCRdb reports TRBD1, a call that lacks DNA to check it against. This CDR3 contains 14 residues. The germline gives CDR1 SGHTA, CDR2 FQGTGA. CDR3 amino acids: CASSSPGGEDTQYF. Supplemented by reference TRBV7-3 and TRBJ2-3, the full variable domain reads GAGVSQTPSNKVTEKGKYVELRCDPISGHTALYWYRQSLGQGPEFLIYFQGTGAADDSGLPNDRFFAVRPEGSVSTLKIQRTERGDSAVYLCASSSPGGEDTQYFGPGTRLTVL.

The CDR3 loop is CASSHPGGETEAFF. This rearrangement joins TRBV3-1 to TRBJ1-1; TCRdb gives TRBD1 as the D gene, but with no DNA this cannot be confirmed. Germline V lookup: CDR1 LGHDT, CDR2 YNNKEL (reference sequence). The CDR3 runs 14 residues.

The genes are TRBV5-6 and TRBJ2-5. The CDR3 has 14 residues. Germline V gene sequence: CDR1 SGHDT, CDR2 YYEEEE. The CDR3 loop reads CASSFPTLGETQYF.

The chain employs TRBV7-3 and TRBJ2-3. Germline loops: CDR1 SGHTA, CDR2 FQGTGA. This CDR3 region has 15 residues. CDR3: CASSLEVRSTDTQYF.

The chain uses TRBV28 and TRBJ2-7; TCRdb gives TRBD2 as the D gene, but with no DNA this cannot be confirmed. CDR1 MDHEN and CDR2 SYDVKM come from the germline V gene. The CDR3 covers 15 residues. CDR3 sequence: CASSYLAGNFYEQYF. The variable domain in full, completed from reference TRBV28 and TRBJ2-7, reads DVKVTQSSRYLVKRTGEKVFLECVQDMDHENMFWYRQDPGLGLRLIYFSYDVKMKEKGDIPEGYSVSREKKERFSLILESASTNQTSMYLCASSYLAGNFYEQYFGPGTRLTVT.

J is TRBJ1-4 and V is TRBV15; the TRBD1 assignment by TCRdb is unverifiable without DNA. In germline, CDR1 is LNHNV, CDR2 YYDKDF (reference sequence). The CDR3 spans 17 residues. The CDR3 region is CATSREGGYSGNEKLFF.

The chain combines TRBV28 with TRBJ2-1; TCRdb names TRBD1, which stays unverified in the absence of DNA. CDR1 and CDR2 (germline): MDHEN, SYDVKM. The CDR3 contains 13 residues. The CDR3 reads CSSLAGVSNEQFF. Drawing the rest from reference TRBV28 and TRBJ2-1, the complete variable domain is DVKVTQSSRYLVKRTGEKVFLECVQDMDHENMFWYRQDPGLGLRLIYFSYDVKMKEKGDIPEGYSVSREKKERFSLILESASTNQTSMYLCSSLAGVSNEQFFGPGTRLTVL.

The CDR3 sequence is CASSYSGSRPDTQYF. The rearrangement links TRBV11-2 to TRBJ2-3. CDR3 length: 15 amino acids. In germline, CDR1 is SGHAT, CDR2 FQNNGV.

The chain employs TRBV27 and TRBJ2-1. The CDR3 covers 15 residues. CDR1 is MNHEY, CDR2 SMNVEV, per germline (reference sequence). CDR3: CASSPTGGSYNEQFF.

The J gene is TRBJ1-2, the V gene TRBV7-9; as DNA is missing, the TRBD1 call by TCRdb cannot be tested. The CDR3 spans 16 residues. The germline CDR1 and CDR2 sequences are SEHNR and FQNEAQ (reference sequence). The CDR3 here is CASTQEATLVHYGYTF.

The chain employs TRBV7-9 and TRBJ1-4. The CDR3 covers 14 residues. Germline lookup yields CDR1 SEHNR and CDR2 FQNEAQ (reference sequence). CDR3 residues: CASSFSWQNEKLFF.

The V gene is TRBV29-1, the J gene TRBJ1-1; with no DNA, the TCRdb D assignment of TRBD1 cannot be verified. CDR3 length equals 16 residues. CDR1 SQVTM and CDR2 ANQGSEA come from the germline V gene. The CDR3 region is CSVEGSLLGLNTEAFF.

The rearrangement joins TRBV14 to TRBJ2-2; TCRdb lists TRBD2, though no DNA is available to test this call. The CDR3 totals 16 residues. Germline V gene data show CDR1 as SGHDN and CDR2 as FVKESK. The CDR3: CASSQEATSSTGELFF. The full variable domain, in which reference TRBV14 and TRBJ2-2 provide the parts outside the CDR3, is EAGVTQFPSHSVIEKGQTVTLRCDPISGHDNLYWYRRVMGKEIKFLLHFVKESKQDESGMPNNRFLAERTGGTYSTLKVQPAELEDSGVYFCASSQEATSSTGELFFGEGSRLTVL.